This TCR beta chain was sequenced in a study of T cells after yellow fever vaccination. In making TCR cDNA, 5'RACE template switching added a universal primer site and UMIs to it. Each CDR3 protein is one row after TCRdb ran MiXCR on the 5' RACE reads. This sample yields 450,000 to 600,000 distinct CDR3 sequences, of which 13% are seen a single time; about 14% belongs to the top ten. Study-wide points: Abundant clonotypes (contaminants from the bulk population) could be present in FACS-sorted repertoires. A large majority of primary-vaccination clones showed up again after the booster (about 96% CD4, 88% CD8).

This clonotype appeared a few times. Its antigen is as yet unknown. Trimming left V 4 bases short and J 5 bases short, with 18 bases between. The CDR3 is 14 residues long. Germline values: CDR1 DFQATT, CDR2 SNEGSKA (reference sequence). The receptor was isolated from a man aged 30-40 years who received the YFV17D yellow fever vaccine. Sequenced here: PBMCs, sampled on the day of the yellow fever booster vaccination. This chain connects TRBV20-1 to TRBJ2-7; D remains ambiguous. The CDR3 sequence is CSANTRAVSNEQYF. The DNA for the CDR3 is TGCAGTGCTAATACACGTGCGGTTTCAAACGAGCAGTACTTC.